Included here is one T cell receptor (beta chain) sequence, with context. Its antigen is not known. Germline values: CDR1 SGHNT, CDR2 YYREEE (reference sequence). The CDR3 consists of 12 residues. No nucleotide data were recorded. These data are taken from a study of synovial regulatory T cells in juvenile arthritis. For the study at large: Treatments: a few naive, six or seven methotrexate, one methotrexate plus infliximab, one unknown.

Whole-study results and caveats: Inflammation-associated Treg cells in blood had less TCR diversity than the remaining blood Treg cells. CDR3 overlap with synovial Tregs was higher for iaTregs than other blood Tregs.

The assay was immunoSEQ multiplex PCR, and TCRdb's table has in-frame clones only and misses some. This listing includes over 7,500 clones. This chain uses TRBV5-4 with TRBJ2-1. The receptor was isolated from a donor aged 2 to 35 with juvenile idiopathic arthritis. The sequenced material came from Treg cells from blood. Subset specified: remaining (HLA-DR-negative) circulating blood Treg cells. CDR3 region: CASSAPMGEQFF.